These T cell receptor beta chains were read from a single sample in a study of cytomegalovirus exposure and HLA in healthy donors. Generated by immunoSEQ multiplex PCR, the TCRdb table keeps only in-frame clones and is missing some. The table includes 45,000 to 65,000 clones, 60% to 80% detected once. The sequenced sample consisted of PBMCs. Receptors were obtained from a woman in her thirties or forties in good health and CMV-seropositive. Each CDR3 is given with its conserved first and last residue. The D gene is left open where the match is weak. Rows give clone size only sometimes, using once, few, many, or a class for an expanded clone.

.,15,TRBJ2-2,TRBD1,TRBV28,CASRKPTGGTGELFF,TGTGCCAGCAGGAAACCGACAGGGGGAACCGGGGAGCTGTTTTTT
once,17,TRBJ2-1,.,TRBV14,CASSQGPSWGASNEQFF,TGTGCCAGCAGCCAAGGACCCTCGTGGGGCGCCTCGAATGAGCAGTTCTTC
.,14,TRBJ2-7,.,TRBV15,CATSRALYSYEQYF,TGTGCCACCAGCAGAGCACTATACTCCTACGAGCAGTACTTC
few,15,TRBJ1-4,TRBD1,TRBV19,CASSPWTGLDEKLFF,TGTGCCAGTAGTCCATGGACAGGTTTGGATGAAAAACTGTTTTTT
.,15,TRBJ1-1,.,TRBV7-8,CASSSIITGNTEAFF,TGTGCCAGCAGCTCAATAATTACAGGGAACACTGAAGCTTTCTTT
.,14,TRBJ2-7,TRBD1,TRBV2,CASSRQGLSYEQYF,TGTGCCAGCAGTAGACAGGGCCTTTCCTACGAGCAGTACTTC
.,14,TRBJ2-3,.,TRBV6-5,CASSPSGPTDTQYF,TGTGCCAGCAGCCCCAGCGGGCCCACAGATACGCAGTATTTT
.,12,TRBJ2-7,.,TRBV5-4,CASSLKPGEQYF,TGTGCCAGCAGCTTGAAGCCGGGCGAGCAGTACTTC
.,12,TRBJ1-1,.,TRBV19,CAIRGMNTEAFF,TGTGCCATCAGAGGAATGAACACTGAAGCTTTCTTT
.,13,TRBJ1-2,.,TRBV6-5,CASSSNDRLGYTF,TGTGCCAGCAGTTCCAACGACAGGCTTGGCTACACCTTC
.,13,TRBJ1-1,.,TRBV5-1,CASSLGGAREAFF,TGCGCCAGCAGCTTGGGCGGGGCACGGGAAGCTTTCTTT
.,14,TRBJ2-3,.,TRBV15,CATSGDKSTDTQYF,TGTGCCACCAGCGGGGACAAGAGCACAGATACGCAGTATTTT
.,15,TRBJ2-7,TRBD1,TRBV28,CASSLAGTGLDEQYF,TGTGCCAGCAGTTTAGCCGGGACAGGGCTCGACGAGCAGTACTTC
few,14,TRBJ1-6,.,TRBV2,CASSGGHDSSPLHF,TGTGCCAGCAGTGGTGGGCATGATAGTTCACCCCTCCACTTT
.,15,TRBJ2-3,.,TRBV7-8,CASSVLTAGTDTQYF,TGTGCCAGCAGCGTTTTAACGGCGGGCACAGATACGCAGTATTTT
.,14,TRBJ2-1,TRBD2,TRBV28,CASSFRDYGYEQFF,TGTGCCAGCAGTTTCCGGGACTATGGGTATGAGCAGTTCTTC
once,15,TRBJ1-6,.,TRBV27,CASTSQGLYNSPLHF,TGTGCCAGCACCTCCCAGGGCCTCTATAATTCACCCCTCCACTTT
.,15,TRBJ2-7,TRBD2,TRBV14,CASSQGGSGVYEQYF,TGTGCCAGCAGCCAAGGCGGTAGCGGGGTCTACGAGCAGTACTTC
.,15,TRBJ1-2,.,TRBV4-1,CASSQESSRAYGYTF,TGCGCCAGCAGCCAAGAGAGTAGCAGGGCCTATGGCTACACCTTC
few,15,TRBJ1-1,.,TRBV28,CASSPPPGRSSEAFF,TGTGCCAGCAGTCCACCCCCGGGGAGGTCGTCCGAAGCTTTCTTT
.,12,TRBJ2-5,.,TRBV29-1,CSVEFNMETQYF,TGCAGCGTTGAGTTTAACATGGAGACCCAGTACTTC
.,14,TRBJ1-2,.,TRBV13,CASSLGGVNYGYTF,TGTGCCAGCAGCTTAGGAGGGGTTAACTATGGCTACACCTTC
.,15,TRBJ1-5,.,TRBV12-1,CASSSKPGGNQPQHF,TGTGCCAGCAGCTCCAAACCGGGGGGTAATCAGCCCCAGCATTTT
.,13,TRBJ2-7,TRBD1,TRBV5-1,CASSGDRIYEQYF,TGCGCCAGCAGCGGGGACAGAATCTACGAGCAGTACTTC
.,14,TRBJ1-1,.,TRBV6-5,CASLTPGRGTEAFF,TGTGCCAGCTTAACCCCAGGTAGGGGCACTGAAGCTTTCTTT
.,14,TRBJ1-6,.,TRBV7-2,CASSFAGKKPPLHF,TGTGCCAGCAGCTTCGCAGGGAAGAAACCACCCCTCCACTTT
.,15,TRBJ1-1,.,TRBV4-1,CASSQEAPPNTEAFF,TGCGCCAGCAGCCAAGAAGCACCGCCGAACACTGAAGCTTTCTTT
few,15,TRBJ2-2,TRBD1,TRBV7-6,CASSLGQGVTGELFF,TGTGCCAGCAGCTTGGGACAGGGAGTCACCGGGGAGCTGTTTTTT
.,12,TRBJ1-2,.,TRBV30,CAWSSQVPGYTF,TGTGCCTGGAGTTCCCAGGTGCCGGGCTACACCTTC
.,16,TRBJ2-5,TRBD1,TRBV30,CAWSRLETGIQETQYF,TGTGCCTGGTCTCGCCTGGAGACAGGGATCCAAGAGACCCAGTACTTC
.,17,TRBJ2-5,TRBD2,TRBV5-4,CASSQAVQRGGWETQYF,TGTGCCAGCAGCCAAGCCGTACAGCGGGGCGGCTGGGAGACCCAGTACTTC
.,13,TRBJ1-4,TRBD1,TRBV7-9,CASSRDSNEKLFF,TGTGCCAGCAGCCGGGACAGCAATGAAAAACTGTTTTTT
.,13,TRBJ1-2,TRBD1,TRBV7-8,CASSSDRVYGYTF,TGTGCCAGCAGCTCGGACAGGGTGTATGGCTACACCTTC
.,16,TRBJ1-1,.,TRBV21-1,CASSEKGGQGGHKAFF,TGTGCCAGCAGCGAAAAAGGGGGACAGGGAGGGCATAAAGCTTTCTTT
.,13,TRBJ2-5,.,TRBV2,CASSEEALFVQYF,TGTGCCAGCAGTGAGGAAGCGTTGTTCGTCCAGTACTTC
.,13,TRBJ2-1,.,TRBV29-1,CSVEDNRAAEQFF,TGCAGCGTTGAAGATAACCGTGCGGCGGAGCAGTTCTTC
.,15,TRBJ2-5,.,TRBV28,CASSSPRGRRETQYF,TGTGCCAGCAGTTCACCTAGGGGTCGACGAGAGACCCAGTACTTC
.,16,TRBJ1-2,.,TRBV9,CASSVSPWTRIYGYTF,TGTGCCAGCAGCGTCTCGCCGTGGACTCGGATCTATGGCTACACCTTC
.,13,TRBJ2-5,TRBD2,TRBV6-5,CASRASGGETQYF,TGTGCCAGCAGGGCTAGCGGGGGAGAGACCCAGTACTTC
few,15,TRBJ2-2,TRBD2,TRBV6-1,CAHNGGERYTGELFF,TGTGCCCACAATGGGGGGGAGAGGTACACCGGGGAGCTGTTTTTT
.,14,TRBJ1-6,TRBD1,TRBV7-9,CASARGLENSPLHF,TGTGCCAGCGCGAGGGGGCTGGAGAATTCACCCCTCCACTTT
.,15,TRBJ1-1,.,TRBV15,CATSQNALPSSEAFF,TGTGCCACCAGCCAAAACGCGTTACCCTCCTCTGAAGCTTTCTTT
.,18,TRBJ2-3,.,TRBV2,CASSTRGWAGAGTDTQYF,TGTGCCAGCAGTACAAGGGGGTGGGCGGGGGCGGGCACAGATACGCAGTATTTT
.,15,TRBJ1-6,.,TRBV25-1,CASSAHSGGNSPLHF,TGTGCCAGCAGCGCCCACTCGGGGGGAAATTCACCCCTCCACTTT
.,14,TRBJ1-5,.,TRBV9,CASSPDSANQPQHF,TGTGCCAGCAGCCCGGACAGCGCTAATCAGCCCCAGCATTTT
.,16,TRBJ2-7,TRBD2,TRBV5-1,CASSEGLAGPSYEQYF,TGCGCCAGCAGCGAGGGATTAGCGGGCCCTTCCTACGAGCAGTACTTC
once,13,TRBJ2-7,.,TRBV7-2,CASSPTVPYEQYF,TGTGCCAGCAGCCCCACAGTTCCCTACGAGCAGTACTTC
.,14,TRBJ1-5,.,TRBV7-2,CASSLGQTYQPQHF,TGTGCCAGCAGCCTTGGACAGACCTATCAGCCCCAGCATTTT
.,14,TRBJ1-6,TRBD1,TRBV5-4,CASSLWTGRSPLHF,TGTGCCAGCAGCTTGTGGACAGGGAGATCACCCCTCCACTTT
.,15,TRBJ1-6,.,TRBV6-6,CASSAGRIYNSPLHF,TGTGCCAGCAGTGCAGGGCGGATCTATAATTCACCCCTCCACTTT
few,15,TRBJ1-1,TRBD1,TRBV5-1,CASRSDRGFNTEAFF,TGCGCCAGCAGGTCGGACAGGGGATTTAACACTGAAGCTTTCTTT
.,16,TRBJ1-1,TRBD1,TRBV5-1,CASSWAGGVENTEAFF,TGCGCCAGCAGCTGGGCAGGGGGCGTCGAGAACACTGAAGCTTTCTTT
few,15,TRBJ2-1,TRBD2,TRBV7-9,CASSLVSGGANEQFF,TGTGCCAGCAGCTTAGTATCGGGGGGTGCCAATGAGCAGTTCTTC
.,13,TRBJ1-2,.,TRBV6-5,CASRPGQNYGYTF,TGTGCCAGCAGACCCGGACAGAACTATGGCTACACCTTC
.,15,TRBJ1-5,TRBD1,TRBV4-1,CASSQDTGANQPQHF,TGCGCCAGCAGCCAAGACACAGGGGCCAATCAGCCCCAGCATTTT